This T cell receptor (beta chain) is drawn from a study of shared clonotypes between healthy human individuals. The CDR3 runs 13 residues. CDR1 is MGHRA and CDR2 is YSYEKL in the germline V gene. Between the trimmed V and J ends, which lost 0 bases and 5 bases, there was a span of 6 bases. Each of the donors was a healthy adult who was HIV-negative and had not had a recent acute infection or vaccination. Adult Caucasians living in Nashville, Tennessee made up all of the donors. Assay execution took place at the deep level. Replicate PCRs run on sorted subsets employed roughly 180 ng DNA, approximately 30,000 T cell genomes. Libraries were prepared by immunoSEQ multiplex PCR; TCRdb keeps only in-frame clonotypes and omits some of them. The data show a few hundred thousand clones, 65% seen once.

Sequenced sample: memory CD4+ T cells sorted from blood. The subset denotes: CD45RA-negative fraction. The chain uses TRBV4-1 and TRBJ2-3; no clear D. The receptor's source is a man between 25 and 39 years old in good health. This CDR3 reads CASSQDEEDTQYF. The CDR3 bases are TGCGCCAGCAGCCAAGACGAGGAAGATACGCAGTATTTT.